A selection of T cell receptor beta chains follows, all from one sample in a study of cytomegalovirus exposure and HLA in healthy donors. The assay was immunoSEQ multiplex PCR, and TCRdb's table has in-frame clones only and misses some. Its listing shows fewer than 150,000 clones. Sample: PBMCs. The receptors here all came from a woman aged 55-70 years in good health and CMV-seronegative. The conserved cysteine and the conserved F or W are not part of the CDR3 here.

j_gene,len,v_gene,CDR3aa
TRBJ1-1,10,TRBV11-2,ASSTNNPVAF
TRBJ2-1,13,TRBV7-9,ASSSGTGFSNEQF
TRBJ2-7,12,TRBV7-2,ASSLGPGAYEQY
TRBJ1-4,13,TRBV28,ASRTGSAGGEKLF
TRBJ2-2,12,TRBV6-6,ASSFDGGSGEPF
TRBJ2-7,12,TRBV2,ASSYTGSSYEQY
TRBJ2-1,13,TRBV28,ASNIQGDGFNEQF
TRBJ2-1,13,TRBV27,ASSPSGSSYNEQF
TRBJ2-5,12,TRBV7-9,ASSQGGGQETQY
TRBJ2-1,13,TRBV28,ASSADRGGYNEQF
TRBJ2-3,14,TRBV5-1,ASSLVGGTYTDTQY
TRBJ2-7,14,TRBV28,ATNSYGSGYPYEQY
TRBJ1-1,10,TRBV10-3,AIGTGVTEAF
TRBJ1-2,11,TRBV2,ASTADRNYGYT
TRBJ1-2,12,TRBV10-2,ASSEKVANYGYT
TRBJ2-1,13,TRBV7-8,ASSLNPGGYNEQF
TRBJ2-2,11,TRBV29-1,SVDKRGTGELF
TRBJ2-2,15,TRBV10-3,AIGDRGGMRNTGELF
TRBJ2-7,17,TRBV13,ASSLGQGWMEKGGYEQY
TRBJ1-3,11,TRBV27,ASRATTGNTIY